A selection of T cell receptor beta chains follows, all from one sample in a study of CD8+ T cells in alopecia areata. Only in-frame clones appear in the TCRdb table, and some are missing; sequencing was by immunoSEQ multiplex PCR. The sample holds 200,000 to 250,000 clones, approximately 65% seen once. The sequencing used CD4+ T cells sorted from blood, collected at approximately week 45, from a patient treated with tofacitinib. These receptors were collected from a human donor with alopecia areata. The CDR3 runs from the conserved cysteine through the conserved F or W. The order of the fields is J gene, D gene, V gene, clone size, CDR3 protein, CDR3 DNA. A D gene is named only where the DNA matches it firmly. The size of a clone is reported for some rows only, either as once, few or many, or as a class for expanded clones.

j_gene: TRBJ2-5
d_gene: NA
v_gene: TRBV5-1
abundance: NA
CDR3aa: CASSLSLETQYF
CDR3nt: TGCGCCAGCAGCTTGAGTCTAGAGACCCAGTACTTC

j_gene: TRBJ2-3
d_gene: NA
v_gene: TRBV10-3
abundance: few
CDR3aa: CAISEGRDPSEYF
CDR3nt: TGTGCCATCAGTGAGGGACGCGATCCATCAGAGTATTTT

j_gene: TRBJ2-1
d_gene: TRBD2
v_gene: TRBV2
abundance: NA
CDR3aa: CASRSSGGHNEQFF
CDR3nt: TGTGCCAGCAGATCAAGCGGGGGCCACAATGAGCAGTTCTTC

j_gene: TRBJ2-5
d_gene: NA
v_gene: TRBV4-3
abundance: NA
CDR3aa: CASSPGGHQGETQYF
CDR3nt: TGCGCCAGCAGCCCTGGGGGACACCAGGGAGAGACCCAGTACTTC

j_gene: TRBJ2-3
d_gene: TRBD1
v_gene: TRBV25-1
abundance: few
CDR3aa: CASSELTGATQYF
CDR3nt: TGTGCCAGCAGTGAACTGACAGGGGCTACGCAGTATTTT

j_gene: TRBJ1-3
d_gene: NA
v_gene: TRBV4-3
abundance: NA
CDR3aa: CASSQDHWRNSGNTIYF
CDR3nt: TGCGCCAGCAGCCAAGATCATTGGCGGAACTCTGGAAACACCATATATTTT

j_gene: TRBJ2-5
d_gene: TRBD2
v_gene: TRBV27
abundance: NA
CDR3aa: CASSPFPVLGGGETQYF
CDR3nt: TGTGCCAGCAGCCCGTTTCCCGTTTTGGGGGGGGGAGAGACCCAGTACTTC

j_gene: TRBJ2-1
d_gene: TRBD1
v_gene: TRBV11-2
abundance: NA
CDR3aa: CASNRDRGPSSYNEQFF
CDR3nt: TGTGCCAGCAACCGGGACAGGGGGCCCAGCTCCTACAATGAGCAGTTCTTC

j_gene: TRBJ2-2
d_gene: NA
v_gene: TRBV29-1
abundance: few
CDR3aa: CSVINTGELFF
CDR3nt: TGCAGCGTCATAAACACCGGGGAGCTGTTTTTT

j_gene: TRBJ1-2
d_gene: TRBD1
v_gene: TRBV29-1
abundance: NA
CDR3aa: CSVRDRELNYGYTF
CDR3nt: TGCAGCGTCCGGGACAGGGAATTGAACTATGGCTACACCTTC

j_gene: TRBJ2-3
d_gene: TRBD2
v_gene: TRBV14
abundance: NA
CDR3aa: CASSQDWGSGGTDTQYF
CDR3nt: TGTGCCAGCAGCCAAGATTGGGGAAGCGGGGGCACAGATACGCAGTATTTT

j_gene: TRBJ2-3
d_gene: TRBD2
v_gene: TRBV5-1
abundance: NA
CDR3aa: CASKSAGADTDTQYF
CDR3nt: TGCGCCAGCAAATCAGCGGGGGCCGACACAGATACGCAGTATTTT

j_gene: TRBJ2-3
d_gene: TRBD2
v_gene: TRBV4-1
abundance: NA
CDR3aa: CASSHSSGPTDTQYF
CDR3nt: TGCGCCAGCAGCCACTCTAGCGGACCCACAGATACGCAGTATTTT

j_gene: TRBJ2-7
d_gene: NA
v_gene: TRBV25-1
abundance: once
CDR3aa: CATLDRTYEQYF
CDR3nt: TGTGCCACCCTCGACCGTACCTACGAGCAGTACTTC

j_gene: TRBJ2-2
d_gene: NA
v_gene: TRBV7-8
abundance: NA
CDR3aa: CASSRHPPGTGELFF
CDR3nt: TGTGCCAGCAGCCGTCACCCCCCGGGAACCGGGGAGCTGTTTTTT

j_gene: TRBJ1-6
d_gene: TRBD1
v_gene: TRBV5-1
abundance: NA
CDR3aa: CASSLAGTGNSPLHF
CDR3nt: TGCGCCAGCAGCTTGGCCGGGACAGGGAATTCACCCCTCCACTTT

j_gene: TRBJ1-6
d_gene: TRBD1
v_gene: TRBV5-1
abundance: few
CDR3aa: CASSSSPTGGVGSPLHF
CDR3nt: TGCGCCAGCAGCTCGTCCCCCACAGGGGGAGTTGGATCACCCCTCCACTTT

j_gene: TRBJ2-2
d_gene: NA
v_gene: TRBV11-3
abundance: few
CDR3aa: CASSLLANTGELFF
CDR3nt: TGTGCCAGCAGCTTACTAGCGAACACCGGGGAGCTGTTTTTT

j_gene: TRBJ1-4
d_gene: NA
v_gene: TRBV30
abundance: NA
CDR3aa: CAWSSPGTPEKLFF
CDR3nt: TGTGCCTGGAGTTCCCCTGGGACACCCGAAAAACTGTTTTTT

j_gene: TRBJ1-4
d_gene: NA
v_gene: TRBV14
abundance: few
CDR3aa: CASSRQGGATEKLFF
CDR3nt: TGTGCCAGCAGCCGGCAGGGAGGGGCTACTGAAAAACTGTTTTTT

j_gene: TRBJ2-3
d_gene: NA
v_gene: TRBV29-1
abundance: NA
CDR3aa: CSVRGGIGTDTQYF
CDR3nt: TGCAGCGTTAGAGGGGGAATAGGCACAGATACGCAGTATTTT

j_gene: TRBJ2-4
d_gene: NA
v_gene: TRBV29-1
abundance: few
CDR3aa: CSAAGKIGGIQYF
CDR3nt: TGCAGCGCCGCCGGGAAAATCGGGGGCATTCAGTACTTC

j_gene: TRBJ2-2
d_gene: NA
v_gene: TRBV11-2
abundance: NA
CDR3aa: CASSIRTRGNTGELFF
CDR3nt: TGTGCCAGCAGCATTAGGACCCGGGGCAACACCGGGGAGCTGTTTTTT

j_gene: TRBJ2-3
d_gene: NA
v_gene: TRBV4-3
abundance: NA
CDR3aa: CASSHYRGSTDTQYF
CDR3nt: TGCGCCAGCAGCCACTATAGAGGCAGCACAGATACGCAGTATTTT